These T cell receptor beta chains were read from a single sample in a study of blood T cell repertoires in COVID-19. Only in-frame clones appear in the TCRdb table, and some are missing; sequencing was by immunoSEQ multiplex PCR. Among 50,000 to 75,000 clones listed, roughly 86% were seen once. Sequenced input: peripheral blood. The source of these receptors is a man aged 60-69 years with acute or convalescent COVID-19. The CDR3 runs from the conserved cysteine through the conserved F or W. D genes are given only for firm matches. Some rows have no size entry. The others give once, few or many, or a class for an expanded clone.

clone size	D gene	V gene	J gene	CDR3 DNA	CDR3 protein
.	.	TRBV2	TRBJ1-1	TGTGCCAGCCGGTATGGGGGCTCGTGGACTGAAGCTTTCTTT	CASRYGGSWTEAFF
.	.	TRBV18	TRBJ2-7	TGTGCCAGCTCAATCAAGGGCCGGGGAGGCGAGCAGTACTTC	CASSIKGRGGEQYF
.	.	TRBV9	TRBJ2-3	TGTGCCAGCAGCGGGACCCGCGGGGCTAGCACAGATACGCAGTATTTT	CASSGTRGASTDTQYF
.	.	TRBV6-5	TRBJ1-2	TGTGCCAGCAGTCTTGTACAGGGACATATTTTTGGCTACACCTTC	CASSLVQGHIFGYTF
.	TRBD2	TRBV30	TRBJ2-1	TGTGCCTGGAGTCAAATCCACGCGGGGGGGCTCAATGAGCAGTTCTTC	CAWSQIHAGGLNEQFF
.	TRBD1	TRBV6-4	TRBJ2-3	TGTGCCAGCAGCCTAGGACAGGGGGCCACAGATACGCAGTATTTT	CASSLGQGATDTQYF
.	.	TRBV11-2	TRBJ2-7	TGTGCCAGCAGCTTAGCCAGGACACCTTCCTACGAGCAGTACTTC	CASSLARTPSYEQYF
.	.	TRBV19	TRBJ1-1	TGTGCCAGTAGGCGGCAGGGAGAAGCTTTCTTT	CASRRQGEAFF
.	TRBD1	TRBV19	TRBJ1-2	TGTGCCAGTCGACAGGGTTACTATGGCTACACCTTC	CASRQGYYGYTF
.	TRBD1	TRBV27	TRBJ1-2	TGTGCCAGCAGTTTAGGGACAGGGAATTATGGCTACACCTTC	CASSLGTGNYGYTF
.	.	TRBV7-2	TRBJ1-6	TGTGCCAGCAGCTTGACCCAGGGAGGGGACTCACCCCTCCACTTT	CASSLTQGGDSPLHF
.	.	TRBV5-6	TRBJ2-4	TGTGCCAGCAGGCCCACAACAGGGGCCAAAAACATTCAGTACTTC	CASRPTTGAKNIQYF
medium-sized	.	TRBV2	TRBJ1-2	TGTGCCAGCAGTGAAATGGCCAGACTGAACTATGGCTACACCTTC	CASSEMARLNYGYTF
few	.	TRBV11-3	TRBJ2-1	TGTGCCAGCAGCTTAGTAAGTAGCCCCAATGAGCAGTTCTTC	CASSLVSSPNEQFF
.	TRBD1	TRBV7-2	TRBJ1-5	TGTGCCAGCAAGCCTGACAGGGGCAATCAGCCCCAGCATTTT	CASKPDRGNQPQHF
.	.	TRBV5-6	TRBJ1-1	TGTGCCAGCAGCCGGGGATCCTTAGTAGCTTTCTTT	CASSRGSLVAFF
once	TRBD1	TRBV7-9	TRBJ2-2	TGTGCCAGCAGCTTCGCTAGGGGGCCCGGGGAGCTGTTTTTT	CASSFARGPGELFF
.	TRBD1	TRBV5-5	TRBJ1-3	TGTGCCAGCAGCTTTGGGGGACCGGGACAGGGAAGTGGAAACACCATATATTTT	CASSFGGPGQGSGNTIYF
.	TRBD1	TRBV19	TRBJ1-1	TGTGCCAGTAGTATAAGGGACAGGGGACACACTGAAGCTTTCTTT	CASSIRDRGHTEAFF
few	.	TRBV6-5	TRBJ1-2	TGTGCCACCCTACCTGACAGGCCAATGAACTATGGCTACACCTTC	CATLPDRPMNYGYTF
once	.	TRBV6-2/TRBV6-3	TRBJ1-5	TGTGCCAGCAGTTTGGGCAGGCGTGATCAGCCCCAGCATTTT	CASSLGRRDQPQHF
.	.	TRBV10-1	TRBJ1-2	TGCGCCAGCAGCCAGGGAGGCTCAACTGGCTACACCTTC	CASSQGGSTGYTF
.	TRBD1	TRBV5-6	TRBJ1-5	TGTGCCAGCAGCCTTGGACAGGGTGGAGCTCAGCCCCAGCATTTT	CASSLGQGGAQPQHF
.	.	TRBV6-6	TRBJ1-1	TGTGCCAGCACCCGGGGGGAGGCAATTGAAGCTTTCTTT	CASTRGEAIEAFF
.	.	TRBV27	TRBJ1-1	TGTGCCAGCAGTTTTCTCCAGGGAGAAGCTTTCTTT	CASSFLQGEAFF
once	TRBD1	TRBV5-4	TRBJ2-7	TGTGCCAGCGGCGACAGGGAGTATTCCTACGAGCAGTACTTC	CASGDREYSYEQYF
.	.	TRBV5-6	TRBJ1-6	TGTGCCAGCAGCCCTCGGGTCTCTGGTTCACCCCTCCACTTT	CASSPRVSGSPLHF
.	TRBD1	TRBV6-5	TRBJ1-5	TGTGCCAGCAGTTGGACAGGGGGCGCGCAGCCCCAGCATTTT	CASSWTGGAQPQHF
.	TRBD1	TRBV27	TRBJ1-3	TGTGCCAGCAGTCCCTGGCCGATGACAGGGAGTTATAACTCTTACTCTGGAAACACCATATATTTT	CASSPWPMTGSYNSYSGNTIYF
.	TRBD2	TRBV5-1	TRBJ2-3	TGCGCCAGCAGCTCGGGAGGGCTCACAGATACGCAGTATTTT	CASSSGGLTDTQYF
.	.	TRBV3-1/TRBV3-2	TRBJ1-6	TGTGCCAGCAGCCAAGTGGCAGGGGCTGGTTCACCCCTCCACTTT	CASSQVAGAGSPLHF
.	.	TRBV30	TRBJ1-5	TGTGCCTGGACAGGGACGGGGGGCAATCAGCCCCAGCATTTT	CAWTGTGGNQPQHF
.	.	TRBV18	TRBJ1-2	TGTGCCAGCTCACCGAAGGGGGATCGTTATGGCTACACCTTC	CASSPKGDRYGYTF
.	TRBD1	TRBV7-8	TRBJ1-5	TGTGCCAGCAGCCGTCGGACAGGGCAACAGCCCCAGCATTTT	CASSRRTGQQPQHF
once	TRBD1	TRBV24-1	TRBJ2-2	TGTGCCACCGCCTCGACAGGGACCAGCGGGGAGCTGTTTTTT	CATASTGTSGELFF
once	.	TRBV27	TRBJ2-1	TGTGCCAGCAGGATGACAGGTATCTCCTACAATGAGCAGTTCTTC	CASRMTGISYNEQFF
few	.	TRBV19	TRBJ1-1	TGTGCCAGTGGAAAGGGGTTCGGGTGGAGAGACACTGAAGCTTTCTTT	CASGKGFGWRDTEAFF
.	.	TRBV19	TRBJ1-4	TGTGCCAGTAGTATACGGGGAGGGCGTGAAAAACTGTTTTTT	CASSIRGGREKLFF
.	.	TRBV6-5	TRBJ2-7	TGTGCCAGCAGTTCCATCGCGGGCCTCTACGAGCAGTACTTC	CASSSIAGLYEQYF
.	TRBD2	TRBV10-1	TRBJ2-2	TGCACCAGCCCGAATTCCTATCCCTTCCCGGGACTAGCGGGGGCAAGTAACACCGGGGAGCTGTTTTTT	CTSPNSYPFPGLAGASNTGELFF
.	TRBD2	TRBV2	TRBJ2-1	TGTGCCAGCAGAGCTCGACTAGCGGGGGTGGTAGAGCAGTTCTTC	CASRARLAGVVEQFF
.	.	TRBV21-1	TRBJ1-5	TGTGCCTCCCAGGGGGGACAGCCCCAGCATTTT	CASQGGQPQHF
few	.	TRBV7-9	TRBJ1-3	TGTGCCAGCAGCTTAGTCATCCTGGAGCCCTCTGGAAACACCATATATTTT	CASSLVILEPSGNTIYF
.	.	TRBV3-1/TRBV3-2	TRBJ2-1	TGTGCCAGCAGCCAAGTGCGGGGCCCTAGGGATGAGCAGTTCTTC	CASSQVRGPRDEQFF
.	.	TRBV20-1	TRBJ1-2	TGCAGTGCTAGTCCGCCAGGCCTTAACTATGGCTACACCTTC	CSASPPGLNYGYTF
.	TRBD2	TRBV3-1/TRBV3-2	TRBJ2-1	TGTGCCAGCAGCCCTGCTAGCGGGGGGGTCTATGAGCAGTTCTTC	CASSPASGGVYEQFF
.	.	TRBV6-5	TRBJ1-1	TGTGCCAGCAGTAAGTTACAGACTATGAACACTGAAGCTTTCTTT	CASSKLQTMNTEAFF
.	TRBD2	TRBV11-1	TRBJ2-1	TGTGCCAGCAGCTTAGTGGCGGGGACTAGAATCTGGTTCTTC	CASSLVAGTRIWFF
.	.	TRBV9	TRBJ1-2	TGTGCCAGCAGTCTAGGGTCCAGGGGCGATGGCTACACCTTC	CASSLGSRGDGYTF
.	TRBD1	TRBV11-2	TRBJ2-7	TGTGCCAGCAGCCCAAGGACAGGGGGAATCTACGAGCAGTACTTC	CASSPRTGGIYEQYF
.	TRBD1	TRBV5-6	TRBJ1-6	TGTGCCAGCAGCTTCGACAGGGTAGGGAATTCACCCCTCCACTTT	CASSFDRVGNSPLHF
.	.	TRBV9	TRBJ1-3	TGTGCCAGCAGCGTAGTGAGCGGGATAGGTGGAAACACCATATATTTT	CASSVVSGIGGNTIYF
.	.	TRBV7-9	TRBJ1-2	TGTGCCAGCAGCTTAGCTTCTGTAGATGGCTACACCTTC	CASSLASVDGYTF
.	TRBD2	TRBV9	TRBJ2-1	TGTGCCAGCAGCGATTCTAGCGGGGGTTATGAGCAGTTCTTC	CASSDSSGGYEQFF
.	TRBD1	TRBV5-4	TRBJ1-5	TGTGCCAGCAGCTTGGAAAGGCGGACAGGACAGAGCAATCAGCCCCAGCATTTT	CASSLERRTGQSNQPQHF
.	.	TRBV5-1	TRBJ2-2	TGCGCCAGCAGCTTGGCGGGCGGGGGCGTCACCGGGGAGCTGTTTTTT	CASSLAGGGVTGELFF